This passage covers 25 T cell receptor beta chains from one sample sequenced in a study of T cell repertoires in cytomegalovirus infection. No antigen has been identified for these receptors. MiXCR, applied by TCRdb to the reads, yields one record per CDR3 protein. The sample yields approximately 990,000 distinct CDR3 sequences, around 32% seen once. The starting material was cultured CD8+ T cells from PBMCs, obtained from culture after CMV antigen stimulation. Every receptor here comes from a human donor in good health (CMV status not recorded). Some clones in this sample may be carry-over from other donors' samples.

The chain links TRBV6-6 to TRBJ1-5, with D tentatively TRBD1 (5 bases). V lost 2 bases, J lost 6 bases, and 11 bases lay in between. The CDR3 sequence is 14 residues long. Germline V gene sequence: CDR1 MNHNY, CDR2 SVGAGI (reference sequence). The DNA of the CDR3 is TGTGCCAGCAGTTACACACCAGGGATTCAGCCCCAGCATTTT. Protein sequence: CASSYTPGIQPQHF.

The chain carries TRBV12-3 or TRBV12-4 and TRBJ1-5; the D gene is possibly TRBD1 (5 bases). Trimming cost V 3 bases and J 2 bases, with 11 bases left between them. CDR3 size: 15 residues. The CDR3 DNA sequence: TGTGCCAGCAGTTTCGGGGGACCGGGCAATCAGCCCCAGCATTTT. Protein product: CASSFGGPGNQPQHF.

This chain links TRBV27 with TRBJ2-3; D could derive from TRBD1 or TRBD2 (5 bases each). V lost 4 bases to trimming and J lost 2 bases, with 10 bases between them. The CDR3 has 14 residues. Germline loops: CDR1 MNHEY, CDR2 SMNVEV (reference sequence). The CDR3 is CASSWVGPTDTQYF. The CDR3 DNA is TGTGCCAGCAGTTGGGTGGGACCCACAGATACGCAGTATTTT.

This clonotype has more than one count but fewer than ten. At one end, the junction sequence differs from germline, possibly due to a read error. The J gene is TRBJ1-5, the V gene TRBV2, with TRBD1 matching over 8 bases. Germline CDR1 SNHLY, CDR2 FYNNEI. The CDR3 has 16 residues. CDR3 sequence reads: CASREGTGESNQPQHF. CDR3 DNA: TGTGCCAGCAGGGAAGGGACAGGAGAAAGCAATCAGCCCCAGCATTTT. Variable domain in full (rest from reference TRBV2 and TRBJ1-5): EPEVTQTPSHQVTQMGQEVILRCVPISNHLYFYWYRQILGQKVEFLVSFYNNEISEKSEIFDDQFSVERPDGSNFTLKIRSTKLEDSAMYFCASREGTGESNQPQHFGDGTRLSIL.

The V and J genes are TRBV4-1 and TRBJ1-2; no definite D call. The germline gives CDR1 MGHRA, CDR2 YSYEKL. V lost 0 bases and J lost 8, with 16 bases in between. The CDR3 length is 15 residues. As DNA, the CDR3 is TGCGCCAGCAGCCAAGAGGGTCGGCACCTGGGGGGCTACACCTTC. Translation gives CASSQEGRHLGGYTF.

The chain employs TRBV10-3 and TRBJ2-1; D possibly matches TRBD1 or TRBD2 (6 bases each). Germline V gives CDR1 ENHRY, CDR2 SYGVKD. The V end was cut by 5 bases, the J end by 6 bases, with 11 bases between. The CDR3 loop spans 13 amino acids. CDR3 DNA: TGTGCCATCAGTCTGGGGGGCTCCAATGAGCAGTTCTTC. Its protein product is CAISLGGSNEQFF.

J is TRBJ2-1 and V is TRBV4-3; D may be TRBD1 (5 bases). This CDR3 contains 14 residues. Germline CDR1 and CDR2: LGHNA and YSLEER. Trimming stripped 1 base from V and 6 bases from J, with 10 bases between. The CDR3 DNA follows: TGCGCCAGCAGCCAAGGGAGCAGGGTCAATGAGCAGTTCTTC. Translated, it gives CASSQGSRVNEQFF.

This clonotype came up a few times. The rearrangement joins TRBV27 to TRBJ1-4; a possible D gene is TRBD1 (6 bases). CDR1 and CDR2 (germline): MNHEY, SMNVEV (reference sequence). Trimming removed 6 bases at V and 10 bases at J, with 18 bases between. The CDR3 length is 14 residues. The CDR3 DNA follows: TGTGCCAGCAGCCAAGGGGGAGCGGATCGAAAACTGTTTTTT. Protein sequence: CASSQGGADRKLFF.

Only a few counts were recorded for this clonotype. This CDR3 reads CASLDRATGTNTGELFF. CDR3 nucleotides: TGTGCCAGTTTGGATCGGGCTACAGGAACGAACACCGGGGAGCTGTTTTTT. The chain is built from TRBV7-9 and TRBJ2-2; D is perhaps TRBD1 (5 bases). The CDR3 totals 17 residues. Trimming took off 9 bases at V and 0 bases at J, with 20 bases between the two ends. Germline CDR1 and CDR2: SEHNR and FQNEAQ (reference sequence).

This clonotype was counted at least ten times. This chain joins TRBV7-6 and TRBJ2-7; D is undetermined. The CDR3 is 12 residues long. V lost 8 bases and J lost 4, with 12 bases in between. Germline V gives CDR1 SGHVS, CDR2 FNYEAQ. DNA for the CDR3: TGTGCCAGCTCTGACGGATTTTACGAGCAGTACGTC. The encoded protein is CASSDGFYEQYV.

This clonotype was counted between two and nine times. The chain recombines TRBV5-6 with TRBJ2-1; possible D gene TRBD2, 6 bases. There are 15 residues in the CDR3. Germline V CDR1 and CDR2: SGHDT, YYEEEE. V lost 4 bases and J lost 0, with 11 bases in between. CDR3 in amino acids: CASSGGASSYNEQFF. As DNA, the CDR3 is TGTGCCAGCAGCGGAGGGGCCAGCTCCTACAATGAGCAGTTCTTC.

The rearrangement links TRBV6-2 or TRBV6-3 to TRBJ1-1; the D gene is possibly TRBD1 (6 bases). Germline V lookup: CDR1 MNHEY, CDR2 SVGEGT. The CDR3 has 15 residues. The germline V and J ends were trimmed by 7 bases and 1 base, with 16 bases remaining between them. In nucleotides, the CDR3 is TGTGCCAGCATCTCGGGGGGCAAGGGGAACACTGAAGCTTTCTTT. This sequence encodes CASISGGKGNTEAFF.

This clonotype showed up just a few times. The rearrangement uses TRBV6-5 and TRBJ2-1; 7 bases agree with TRBD2. The CDR3 runs 16 residues. Germline V gene lookup returns CDR1 MNHEY and CDR2 SVGAGI. V trimming: 2 bases; J trimming: 3 bases; junction bases outside the gene matches: 7. This CDR3 is CASSYGGETIYNEQFF. CDR3 in DNA: TGTGCCAGCAGTTACGGGGGGGAGACGATCTACAATGAGCAGTTCTTC.

The rearrangement links TRBV29-1 to TRBJ2-3; 11 bases line up with TRBD2. The CDR3 runs to 17 residues. The trim removed 3 bases at V and 1 base at J, leaving 9 bases unmatched. Germline values: CDR1 SQVTM, CDR2 ANQGSEA. The CDR3: CSVEWLAGGMGTDTQYF. In nucleotides, the CDR3 is TGCAGCGTTGAGTGGCTAGCGGGGGGAATGGGCACAGATACGCAGTATTTT.

V usage is TRBV27 and J usage is TRBJ2-3, with 8 bases that match TRBD2. The CDR3 runs 16 residues. CDR1 and CDR2 (germline): MNHEY, SMNVEV (reference sequence). The V gene end was trimmed by 7 bases and the J gene end by 1 base; junction bases not matched to a gene: 10. CDR3 nucleotides: TGTGCCAGCACTCCCCGCGTCGGGGGGGGCACAGATACGCAGTATTTT. Amino acid sequence: CASTPRVGGGTDTQYF.

A word on this clonotype: Possible read error: a much larger clone is one base away. The chain couples TRBV7-8 to TRBJ2-7; the match to TRBD1 covers 8 bases. This CDR3 is built from 15 residues. Germline values: CDR1 SGHVS, CDR2 FQNEAQ. CDR3 nucleotides: TGTACCAGCAGCTTAGTCGGTCAGGGGGCTTACGAGCAGTACTTC. It encodes CTSSLVGQGAYEQYF. Using reference TRBV7-8 and TRBJ2-7 for the parts outside the CDR3, the full variable domain is GAGVSQSPRYKVAKRGQDVALRCDPISGHVSLFWYQQALGQGPEFLTYFQNEAQLDKSGLPSDRFFAERPEGSVSTLKIQRTQQEDSAVYLCTSSLVGQGAYEQYFGPGTRLTVT.

The chain combines TRBV6-5 with TRBJ2-7; D unresolved. CDR1 MNHEY and CDR2 SVGAGI come from the germline V gene. This CDR3 has 16 amino acids. V was clipped by 0 bases and J by 4 bases, with 16 bases between them. Written as DNA, the CDR3 is TGTGCCAGCAGTTACTCGACAAACCCCCGCGCATACGAGCAGTACTTC. It codes for CASSYSTNPRAYEQYF.

Ten or more counts support this clonotype. V usage is TRBV7-2 and J usage is TRBJ2-3, with a weak D call TRBD2 (5 bases). V was shortened by 1 base and J by 0 bases, with 11 bases between the two germline ends. Germline-derived CDR1 and CDR2 are SGHTA and FQGNSA. The CDR3 contains 16 residues. The CDR3 bases are TGTGCCAGCAGCTTAGGGGAGAGAACTAGCACAGATACGCAGTATTTT. As protein: CASSLGERTSTDTQYF.

The rearrangement uses TRBV20-1 and TRBJ2-1, with D uncertain. V was trimmed by 5 bases and J by 7 bases, leaving 9 bases between them. The CDR3 has 11 residues. Germline CDR1 and CDR2: DFQATT and SNEGSKA (reference sequence). The DNA for the CDR3 is TGCAGTGCTGCCCCCGGTAATGAGCAGTTCTTC. The encoded protein is CSAAPGNEQFF.

Many counts were recorded for this clonotype. The genes are TRBV7-6 and TRBJ2-7, with 10 nucleotides matching TRBD2. Losses at the gene ends were 9 bases for V and 0 bases for J; bases not matched to a gene: 14. The CDR3 has 17 residues. CDR1 is SGHVS, CDR2 FNYEAQ, per germline. CDR3 protein: CARERKVAGGPSYEQYV. The DNA for the CDR3 is TGTGCCAGGGAAAGGAAAGTAGCGGGGGGCCCCTCCTACGAGCAGTACGTC.

CDR3 amino acids: CASSYYPGGQPYNEQFF. CDR3 in DNA: TGTGCCAGCAGTTACTACCCGGGGGGTCAGCCGTACAATGAGCAGTTCTTC. The chain employs TRBV6-2 or TRBV6-3 and TRBJ2-1, with 7 nucleotides matching TRBD2. CDR3 size: 17 residues. Trimming took 1 base from V and 4 from J; bases not matched to a gene: 10. Germline CDR1 reads MNHEY; CDR2 reads SVGEGT.

This clonotype has only a few counts. V gene TRBV11-2 combines with J gene TRBJ2-5, with D unresolved. Per the germline V gene, CDR1 is SGHAT and CDR2 is FQNNGV. CDR3 length: 14 amino acids. Trimming stripped 5 bases from V and 5 bases from J, with 15 bases between. CDR3 sequence reads: CASSHYATQETQYF. CDR3 DNA: TGTGCCAGCAGCCACTACGCAACCCAGGAGACCCAGTACTTC.

This clonotype was observed at least ten times. V and J are TRBV7-2 and TRBJ2-5, with TRBD2 identical over 7 bases. This CDR3 comprises 18 residues. Germline V CDR1 and CDR2: SGHTA, FQGNSA. The V gene end was trimmed by 4 bases and the J gene end by 2 bases; junction bases not matched to a gene: 16. CDR3 sequence reads: CASSSELTKLARQETQYF. The CDR3 bases are TGTGCCAGCAGCTCAGAACTTACAAAACTAGCGAGACAAGAGACCCAGTACTTC.

V and J are TRBV11-2 and TRBJ1-1; D not certain. Germline V gene lookup returns CDR1 SGHAT and CDR2 FQNNGV. The CDR3 runs 15 residues. V lost 0 bases to trimming and J lost 5 bases, with 13 bases between them. The chain's CDR3 is CASSLEGGVWTEAFF. The CDR3 region has the DNA TGTGCCAGCAGCTTAGAAGGAGGCGTGTGGACTGAAGCTTTCTTT.

This clonotype has only a few counts. The rearrangement joins TRBV6-2 or TRBV6-3 to TRBJ2-2; tentatively, D is TRBD2 (5 bases). Deletions cut 5 bases from V and 0 bases from J, with 22 bases between. Germline CDR1 is MNHEY and CDR2 is SVGEGT. CDR3 length: 19 residues. The CDR3 DNA reads TGTGCCAGCAGTCTCGAGCGGCGAACCCAATACACGAACACCGGGGAGCTGTTTTTT. Translation: CASSLERRTQYTNTGELFF.